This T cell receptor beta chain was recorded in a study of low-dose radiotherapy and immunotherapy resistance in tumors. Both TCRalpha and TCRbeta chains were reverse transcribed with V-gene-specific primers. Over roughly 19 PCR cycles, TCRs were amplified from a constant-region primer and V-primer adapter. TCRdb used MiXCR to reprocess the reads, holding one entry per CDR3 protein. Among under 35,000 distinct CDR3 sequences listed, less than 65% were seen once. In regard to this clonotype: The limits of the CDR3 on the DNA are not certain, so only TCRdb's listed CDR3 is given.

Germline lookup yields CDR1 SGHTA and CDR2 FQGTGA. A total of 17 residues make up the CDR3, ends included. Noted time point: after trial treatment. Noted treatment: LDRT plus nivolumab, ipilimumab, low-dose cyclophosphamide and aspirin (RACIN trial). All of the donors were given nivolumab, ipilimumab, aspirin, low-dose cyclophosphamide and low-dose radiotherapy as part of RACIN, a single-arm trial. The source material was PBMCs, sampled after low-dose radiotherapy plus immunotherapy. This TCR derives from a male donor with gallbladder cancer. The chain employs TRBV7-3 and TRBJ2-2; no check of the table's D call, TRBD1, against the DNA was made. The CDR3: CASSLTSGELFFFFFFF.